This T cell receptor beta chain is drawn from a study of T cells after posttransplantation cyclophosphamide. Cyclophosphamide on days +3 and +4 followed busulfan-fludarabine conditioning and a marrow graft. Profiling relied on immunoSEQ multiplex PCR, and the TCRdb table lists in-frame clones only, not all of them. This table has 6,700 or so clones, roughly 79% appearing once. Germline loops: CDR1 SGHDT, CDR2 YYEEEE. Deletions cut 1 base from V and 3 bases from J, with 10 bases between. This CDR3 has 14 residues. Comments on this clone: Its antigen remains unknown.

Regarding the study as a whole: Recipient CMV seropositivity and CMV reactivation strongly tracked TRB clonality. Blood and skin or GI T cell repertoires showed limited TRB overlap. Later blood repertoires were often dominated by clones from the donor CD8+ memory compartment.

The sample consisted of CD8+ T cells sorted from PBMCs, taken about 1,500 days after allogeneic stem cell transplant with posttransplant cyclophosphamide. The source is a female patient aged 45-65 years who received an allogeneic stem cell transplant from a related donor, was CMV-positive, and had no GVHD. A share of the T cells may be of graft donor origin. The chain uses TRBV5-6 and TRBJ1-2, with D hard to call. CDR3 sequence reads: CASSLSTGYYGYTF. CDR3 DNA sequence: TGTGCCAGCAGCTTGTCGACGGGGTACTATGGCTACACCTTC.